This T cell receptor (beta chain) was observed in a study of beta chain features in type 1 diabetes (dated by TCRdb to the late 2010s). Regarding the study in general: Mean age, gender distribution, total cell number and subset yield were not different between patients and healthy donors. Across all samples, 90 million to 130 million sorted cells were examined, and cell number per subset correlated strongly with RNA yield. The study compared TCRB repertoires of sorted circulating CD4+ T cell subsets between recently diagnosed type 1 diabetes patients and matched healthy donors. Regulatory and stem cell-like memory subsets were isolated from only 8 patients and about eight healthy donors, whereas naive and central memory subsets came from all 30 or so donors. On the study overall, not on this receptor specifically: Naive, central memory and regulatory TCRB repertoires appeared more similar among patients than among healthy donors. Shorter templates might have been favored by PCR, but patient and control samples were amplified and corrected together, so both groups would have been affected equally by any skew. Because the HLA sub-analyses included only small numbers of individuals, any influence of HLA type on TCRB rearrangement was left unresolved. At VDJ recombination sites, patients with type 1 diabetes made fewer insertions and deleted more nucleotides, a pattern implying thymic rearrangement abnormalities. Because cDNA rather than genomic DNA was sequenced, highly expressing activated cells could have been over-represented, although no difference in activation and CD3 levels was found between groups. A moderate but significant shortening of TCRB CDR3 length was observed in type 1 diabetes patients in all four CD4+ subsets.

The sample holds a few counts of this clone. Its binding antigen is unknown. Per-base quality was not reported, and no clone a single base away is much larger than it. The entire amount of isolated RNA was reverse transcribed using the High Capacity cDNA Reverse Transcription Kit, so the sequenced TCRB transcripts were expressed ones. Naive, central memory and regulatory T cell samples underwent deep immunoSEQ sequencing, averaging roughly 3.4 million total reads per sample. Sorted cells were lysed in RLT buffer and RNA was extracted with DNase-treated RNeasy Micro or Mini kits, depending on cell number. Each cell subset was processed separately to prevent cross-contamination, with patient and healthy donor samples processed together. The immunoSEQ multiplex PCR was used to amplify TCRB sequences from cDNA, generating 87-bp fragments that spanned the CDR3 region. Sequencing of the amplicons was performed on the Illumina HiSeq platform. As for the authors' bioinformatics: Synthetic template baselines were used to correct PCR bias computationally, reads within Hamming distance 2 were collapsed, and singletons that could not be merged were discarded. Reads were aligned against IMGT to assign V, D and J genes, CDR3 length and insertions or deletions at six rearrangement sites. Clonotype counts were normalized to sorted cell number within each subset before computing true diversity and Gini coefficients with the tcR R package. The overlap coefficient, calculated on TCRB nucleotide sequences, was used to quantify repertoire sharing. As a proxy for the pre-selection repertoire, out-of-frame TCRB sequences from naive cells were analyzed. TCRdb provides this immuneACCESS table in a form limited to in-frame rearrangements. Some clones are lacking; in checked studies, under half of them reflect an unresolved V gene, and why the rest are absent is not known. V and J calls plus clone size are reproduced from that table; the DNA served to infer D and trimming. This sample is represented by 850,000 to 900,000 clones; 15% to 20% of them were singletons. The biggest ten clones account for 0.023% of the sample.

Each donor gave one peripheral blood draw, averaging around 120 mL, which was collected into heparinised tubes. Using a panel that included CD45RO, CCR7, CD25, CD127, CD95 and CD27, naive, central memory, regulatory and stem cell-like memory CD4+ T cells were sorted on a BD FACSAria II. A purity above 95% was achieved for all sorted populations. PBMCs were separated immediately by Lymphoprep density gradient centrifugation and were stained directly, without being cultured. To minimize batch effects, samples were stained and sorted in pairs, one healthy donor with one patient per experiment. For this chain, trimming is 4 bases at the V end and 3 bases at the J end, and the number of junction bases without a gene match is 5. CDR1 ENHRY and CDR2 SYGVKD were looked up in the germline V gene. Including the terminal cysteine and phenylalanine, the CDR3 comprises 14 residues. The CDR3 DNA has 42 bases and is translated from base 1.

The clonotype was recovered from a woman between 18 and 30 years old in good health. Sequencing input: naive CD4+ T cells from blood. The cell subset or site label here, explained by the study, means: true naive CD4+ T cells. The chain is encoded by TRBV10-3 joined to TRBJ2-7; 8 central bases correspond to TRBD2. The DNA sequence is TGTGCCATCAGTGCGACTAGCGCGTACTACGAGCAGTACTTC. This encodes CAISATSAYYEQYF.